The 8 T cell receptor beta chains in this list originate from one sample, sequenced in a study of blood T cell repertoires in COVID-19. The assay was immunoSEQ multiplex PCR, and TCRdb's table has in-frame clones only and misses some. The data hold 70,000 to 95,000 clones, with about 90% observed a single time. The specimen sequenced was peripheral blood. All receptors derive from a woman aged 45-59 years in a cohort sampled during active COVID-19.

The chain is built from TRBV7-9 and TRBJ2-1; D may be TRBD2 (5 bases). The CDR3 contains 15 residues. V lost 1 base to trimming and J lost 6 bases, with 13 bases between them. Per the germline V gene, CDR1 is SEHNR and CDR2 is FQNEAQ (reference sequence). The chain's CDR3 is CASSLDTSWINEQFF. The CDR3 nucleotides are TGTGCCAGCAGCTTAGATACTAGTTGGATCAATGAGCAGTTCTTC.

Only one count was recorded for this clone. This chain joins TRBV6-2 or TRBV6-3 and TRBJ1-4; D is uncertain. The CDR3 spans 17 residues. The germline V gene encodes CDR1 MNHEY and CDR2 SVGEGT. V was pared by 4 bases and J by 1 base, with 16 bases between. CDR3 region: CASSLTAPRGTNEKLFF. The CDR3 bases are TGTGCCAGCAGTTTAACCGCCCCGCGGGGAACTAATGAAAAACTGTTTTTT.

The V gene is TRBV7-2, the J gene TRBJ2-2, with D possibly being TRBD2 (6 bases). V was pared by 2 bases and J by 4 bases, with 11 bases between. CDR3 length equals 15 residues. Germline V gene sequence: CDR1 SGHTA, CDR2 FQGNSA. CDR3 DNA sequence: TGTGCCAGCAGCTTACGGTCGGGAGCCACCGGGGAGCTGTTTTTT. Amino acid sequence: CASSLRSGATGELFF.

V gene TRBV4-1 combines with J gene TRBJ1-1; TRBD1 agrees at 7 bases. Per germline, CDR1 MGHRA and CDR2 YSYEKL. The CDR3 sequence is 15 residues long. V shed 0 bases, J shed 5 bases, and the junction held 6 bases outside the gene matches. As DNA, the CDR3 is TGCGCCAGCAGCCAAGAACAGGGGCTAGGTACTGAAGCTTTCTTT. Its translation is CASSQEQGLGTEAFF.

The gene calls are TRBV12-3 or TRBV12-4 and TRBJ2-5; TRBD1 is a possible D gene (6 bases). The CDR3 is made up of 13 amino acids. V was shortened by 2 bases and J by 5 bases, with 9 bases between the two germline ends. The CDR3 spells CASSLTGMETQYF. CDR3 bases: TGTGCCAGCAGTTTAACAGGGATGGAGACCCAGTACTTC.

V is TRBV9 and J is TRBJ2-2; D is uncertain. Per the germline V gene, CDR1 is SGDLS and CDR2 is YYNGEE. V was trimmed by 0 bases and J by 0 bases, leaving 9 bases between them. The CDR3 length is 16 residues. CDR3 protein: CASSVGVMSNTGELFF. CDR3 nucleotide sequence: TGTGCCAGCAGCGTAGGCGTCATGTCGAACACCGGGGAGCTGTTTTTT.

The genes are TRBV18 and TRBJ2-1; D is unclear. V lost 2 bases and J 2 bases, leaving 10 bases between the germline ends. CDR1 is KGHSH, CDR2 LQKENI, per germline. The CDR3 sequence is 15 residues long. CDR3 residues: CASSPGTTTYNEQFF. As DNA, the CDR3 is TGTGCCAGCTCACCAGGTACGACAACCTACAATGAGCAGTTCTTC.

The CDR3 reads CASMGLAGPYEQYF. CDR3 nucleotide sequence: TGTGCCAGTATGGGACTAGCGGGGCCCTACGAGCAGTACTTC. The chain carries TRBV19 and TRBJ2-7; 13 bases agree with TRBD2. Trimming took 7 bases from V and 2 from J; bases not matched to a gene: 2. This CDR3 is 14 amino acids long. The germline V gene encodes CDR1 LNHDA and CDR2 SQIVND (reference sequence).